This TCR beta chain appears in the sequencing data of a study of cytomegalovirus exposure and HLA in healthy donors. Whole-study context: An early data release held about 85 million unique TCRs from HLA-typed donors.

This CDR3 spans 15 amino acids. The junction had 4 bases not matched to a gene; V was cut back by 0 bases and J by 4 bases. CDR1 SGHRS and CDR2 YFSETQ come from the germline V gene. As regards this clone: The same CDR3 can be traced to other DNA sequences in this sample.

The PCR was carried out with 60 Vbeta primers and 13 Jbeta primers. The assay was immunoSEQ multiplex PCR, and TCRdb's table has in-frame clones only and misses some. The table includes fewer than 200,000 clones, more than 65% detected once. V and J are TRBV5-1 and TRBJ2-7; 10 bases match TRBD1. This clonotype originated in a female donor in good health and CMV-seronegative. Sequencing was performed on PBMCs. This chain's CDR3 is CASSLGQGASYEQYF. CDR3 nucleotide sequence: TGCGCCAGCAGCTTGGGACAGGGGGCTTCATACGAGCAGTACTTC. The variable domain in full, with the rest retrieved from reference TRBV5-1 and TRBJ2-7, is KAGVTQTPRYLIKTRGQQVTLSCSPISGHRSVSWYQQTPGQGLQFLFEYFSETQRNKGNFPGRFSGRQFSNSRSEMNVSTLELGDSALYLCASSLGQGASYEQYFGPGTRLTVT.